This T cell receptor beta chain derives from a study of type 1 regulatory T cells. Looking at the study overall: T-allo10 is a Tr1-enriched, alloantigen-specific CD4 T cell product made in vitro. Study results and caveats: Compared with non-Tr1 cells, Tr1 cells showed a narrower TCR repertoire.

Germline lookup yields CDR1 KGHDR and CDR2 SFDVKD. This CDR3 comprises 17 residues. With 3 bases clipped from V and 7 bases from J, the junction kept 12 bases outside the gene matches. TCRdb called the reads again in MiXCR, with one record for every CDR3 protein. Here the sample spans 60,000 to 75,000 distinct CDR3 sequences, roughly 20% being singletons. This clonotype came up a few times. The antigen is not known. The specimen sequenced was cultured type 1 regulatory T (Tr1) cells, either the whole culture or a sorted fraction (not recorded which). This sequence originates from a human donor in good health. The rearrangement uses TRBV24-1 and TRBJ2-3, with 10 nucleotides matching TRBD2. CDR3 sequence (DNA): TGTGCCACCAGTGATCCCCTAGCGGGAGAAGTAGGGAATACGCAGTATTTT. It encodes CATSDPLAGEVGNTQYF.